This TCR beta chain was found in a study of cytomegalovirus exposure and HLA in healthy donors. It was with 60 Vbeta and 13 Jbeta primers that the PCR ran. TCRdb keeps only in-frame clones here, not all; method: immunoSEQ multiplex PCR. Of fewer than 250,000 clones in the sample, around 75% were seen once. Sample: PBMCs. This clonotype was obtained from a woman in her 30s in good health and CMV-seropositive.

CDR3 region: CASSTPGQLYGYTF. CDR3 DNA sequence: TGTGCCAGTAGTACCCCGGGACAGCTCTATGGCTACACCTTC. The chain couples TRBV19 to TRBJ1-2, with 7 bases fitting TRBD1. Germline CDR1 reads LNHDA; CDR2 reads SQIVND (reference sequence). Germline trimming cut 4 bases from V and 4 bases from J; bases unmatched to any gene: 6. The CDR3 loop spans 14 amino acids.